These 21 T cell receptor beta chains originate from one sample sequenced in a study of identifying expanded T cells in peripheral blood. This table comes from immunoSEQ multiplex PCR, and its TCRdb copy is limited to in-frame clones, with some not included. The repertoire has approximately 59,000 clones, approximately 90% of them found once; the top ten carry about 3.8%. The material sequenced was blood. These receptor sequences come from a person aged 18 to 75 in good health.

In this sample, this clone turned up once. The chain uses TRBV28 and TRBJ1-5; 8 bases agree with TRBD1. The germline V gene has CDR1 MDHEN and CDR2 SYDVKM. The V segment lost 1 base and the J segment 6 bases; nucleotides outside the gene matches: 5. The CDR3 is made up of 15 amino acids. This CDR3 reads CASSLSGQGGQPQHF. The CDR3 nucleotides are TGTGCCAGCAGTTTATCCGGACAGGGTGGTCAGCCCCAGCATTTT.

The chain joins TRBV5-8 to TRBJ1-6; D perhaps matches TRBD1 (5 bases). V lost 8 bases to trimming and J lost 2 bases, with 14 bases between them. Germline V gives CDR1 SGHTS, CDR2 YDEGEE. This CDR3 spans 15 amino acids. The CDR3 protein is CASSLGVPYNSPLHF. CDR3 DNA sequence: TGTGCCAGTAGCCTAGGGGTCCCCTATAATTCACCCCTCCACTTT. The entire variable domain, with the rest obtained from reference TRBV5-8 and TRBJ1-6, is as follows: EAGVTQSPTHLIKTRGQQATLRCSPISGHTSVYWYQQALGLGLQFLLWYDEGEERNRGNFPPRFSGRQFPNYSSELNVNALELEDSALYLCASSLGVPYNSPLHFGNGTRLTVT.

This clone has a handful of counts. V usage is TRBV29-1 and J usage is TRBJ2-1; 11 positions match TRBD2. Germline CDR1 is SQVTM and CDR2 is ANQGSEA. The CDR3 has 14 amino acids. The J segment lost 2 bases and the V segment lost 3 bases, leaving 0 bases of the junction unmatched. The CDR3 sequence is CSVEGLAAYNEQFF. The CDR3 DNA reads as TGCAGCGTTGAGGGACTAGCGGCCTACAATGAGCAGTTCTTC.

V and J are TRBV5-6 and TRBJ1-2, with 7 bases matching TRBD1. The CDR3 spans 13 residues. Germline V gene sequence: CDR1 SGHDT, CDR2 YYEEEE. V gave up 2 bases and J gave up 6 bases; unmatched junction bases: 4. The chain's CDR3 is CASSFTGANGYTF. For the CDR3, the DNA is TGTGCCAGCAGCTTCACAGGGGCGAATGGCTACACCTTC.

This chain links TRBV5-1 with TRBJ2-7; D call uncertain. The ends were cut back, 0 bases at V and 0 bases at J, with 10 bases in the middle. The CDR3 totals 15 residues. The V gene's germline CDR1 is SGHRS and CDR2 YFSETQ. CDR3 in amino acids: CASSLGGPSSYEQYF. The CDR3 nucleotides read TGCGCCAGCAGCTTGGGCGGACCTAGCTCCTACGAGCAGTACTTC.

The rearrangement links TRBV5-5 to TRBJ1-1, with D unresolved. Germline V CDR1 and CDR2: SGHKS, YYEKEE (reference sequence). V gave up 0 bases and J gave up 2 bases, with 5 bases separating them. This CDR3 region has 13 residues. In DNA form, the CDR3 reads TGTGCCAGCAGCTTGGTAAGAAACACTGAAGCTTTCTTT. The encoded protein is CASSLVRNTEAFF.

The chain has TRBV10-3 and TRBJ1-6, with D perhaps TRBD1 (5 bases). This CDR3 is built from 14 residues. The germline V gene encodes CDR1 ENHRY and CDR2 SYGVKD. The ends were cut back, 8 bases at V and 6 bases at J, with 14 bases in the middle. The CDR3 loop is CAISPGGGNSPLHF. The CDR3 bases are TGTGCCATCTCGCCCGGGGGGGGTAATTCACCCCTCCACTTT.

CDR3 protein: CSVDLAGGGTDTQYF. In nucleotides, the CDR3 is TGCAGCGTTGATCTAGCGGGAGGTGGTACAGATACGCAGTATTTT. This sequence joins TRBV29-1 and TRBJ2-3; 11 bases map to TRBD2. V was pared by 3 bases and J by 3 bases, with 5 bases of the junction left unmatched. Germline V gene lookup returns CDR1 SQVTM and CDR2 ANQGSEA. There are 15 residues in the CDR3.

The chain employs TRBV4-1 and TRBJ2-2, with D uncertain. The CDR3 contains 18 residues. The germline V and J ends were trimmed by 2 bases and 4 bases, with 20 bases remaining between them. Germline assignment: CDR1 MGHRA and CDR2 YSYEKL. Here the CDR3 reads CASSQSKTHLRFTGELFF. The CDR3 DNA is TGCGCCAGCAGCCAATCGAAAACCCACCTCAGATTCACCGGGGAGCTGTTTTTT.

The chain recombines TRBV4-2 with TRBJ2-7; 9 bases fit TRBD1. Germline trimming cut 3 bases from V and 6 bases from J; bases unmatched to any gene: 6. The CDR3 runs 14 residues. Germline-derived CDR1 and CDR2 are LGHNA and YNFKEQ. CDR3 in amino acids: CASSQGQGTREQYF. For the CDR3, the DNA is TGTGCCAGCAGCCAGGGACAGGGTACGCGCGAGCAGTACTTC.

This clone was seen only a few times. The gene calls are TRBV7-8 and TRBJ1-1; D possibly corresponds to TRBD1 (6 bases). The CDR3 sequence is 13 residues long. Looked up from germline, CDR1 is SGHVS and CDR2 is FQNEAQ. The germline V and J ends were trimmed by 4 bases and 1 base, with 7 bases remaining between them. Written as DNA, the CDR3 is TGTGCCAGCAGCTCGGACAGGAACACTGAAGCTTTCTTT. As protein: CASSSDRNTEAFF.

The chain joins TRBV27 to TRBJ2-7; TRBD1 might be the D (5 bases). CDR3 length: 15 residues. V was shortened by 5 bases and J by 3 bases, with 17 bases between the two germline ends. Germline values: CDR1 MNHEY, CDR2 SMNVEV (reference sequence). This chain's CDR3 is CASSVDGADGYEQYF. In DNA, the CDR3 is TGTGCCAGCAGTGTCGATGGGGCTGATGGCTACGAGCAGTACTTC.

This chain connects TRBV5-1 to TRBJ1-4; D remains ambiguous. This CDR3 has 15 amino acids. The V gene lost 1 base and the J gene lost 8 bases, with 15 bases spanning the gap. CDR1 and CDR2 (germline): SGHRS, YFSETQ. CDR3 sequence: CASSLFGDRGEKLFF. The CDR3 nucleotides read TGCGCCAGCAGCTTGTTCGGAGACCGGGGAGAAAAACTGTTTTTT.

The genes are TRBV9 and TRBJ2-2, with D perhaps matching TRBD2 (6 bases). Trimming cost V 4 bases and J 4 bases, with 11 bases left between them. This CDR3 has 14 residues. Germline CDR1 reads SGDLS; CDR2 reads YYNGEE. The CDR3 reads CASSLGLLTGELFF. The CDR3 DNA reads TGTGCCAGCAGCCTCGGACTACTCACCGGGGAGCTGTTTTTT. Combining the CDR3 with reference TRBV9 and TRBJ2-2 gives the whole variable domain DSGVTQTPKHLITATGQRVTLRCSPRSGDLSVYWYQQSLDQGLQFLIQYYNGEERAKGNILERFSAQQFPDLHSELNLSSLELGDSALYFCASSLGLLTGELFFGEGSRLTVL.

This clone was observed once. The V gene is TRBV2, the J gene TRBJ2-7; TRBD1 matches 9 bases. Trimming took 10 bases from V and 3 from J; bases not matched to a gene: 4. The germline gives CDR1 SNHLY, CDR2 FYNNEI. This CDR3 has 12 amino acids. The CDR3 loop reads CATGQGNYEQYF. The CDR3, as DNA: TGTGCCACCGGACAGGGGAACTACGAGCAGTACTTC. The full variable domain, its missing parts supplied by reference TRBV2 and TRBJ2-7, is EPEVTQTPSHQVTQMGQEVILRCVPISNHLYFYWYRQILGQKVEFLVSFYNNEISEKSEIFDDQFSVERPDGSNFTLKIRSTKLEDSAMYFCATGQGNYEQYFGPGTRLTVT.

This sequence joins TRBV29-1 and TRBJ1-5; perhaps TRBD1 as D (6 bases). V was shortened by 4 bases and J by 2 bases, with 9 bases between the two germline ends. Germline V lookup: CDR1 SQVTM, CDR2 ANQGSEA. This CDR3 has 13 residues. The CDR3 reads CSVGGGGNQPQHF. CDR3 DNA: TGCAGCGTTGGAGGGGGTGGCAATCAGCCCCAGCATTTT.

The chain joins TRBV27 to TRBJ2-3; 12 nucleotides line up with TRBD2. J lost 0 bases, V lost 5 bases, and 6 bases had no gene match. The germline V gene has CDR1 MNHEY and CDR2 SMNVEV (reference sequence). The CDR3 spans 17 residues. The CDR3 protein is CASSTGLAGSSTDTQYF. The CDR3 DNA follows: TGTGCCAGCAGTACAGGACTAGCGGGATCTAGCACAGATACGCAGTATTTT.

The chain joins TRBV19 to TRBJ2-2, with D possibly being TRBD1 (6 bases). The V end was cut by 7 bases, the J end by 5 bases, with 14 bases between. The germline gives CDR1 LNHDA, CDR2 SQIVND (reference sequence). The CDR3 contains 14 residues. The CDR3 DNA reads TGTGCCAGTATGGACAGCCTTCGGACCGGGGAGCTGTTTTTT. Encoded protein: CASMDSLRTGELFF.

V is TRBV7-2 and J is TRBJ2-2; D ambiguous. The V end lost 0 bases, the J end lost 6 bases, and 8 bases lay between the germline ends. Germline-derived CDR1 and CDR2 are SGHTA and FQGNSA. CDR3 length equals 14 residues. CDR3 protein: CASSLAASSGELFF. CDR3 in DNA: TGTGCCAGCAGCTTAGCGGCAAGTTCCGGGGAGCTGTTTTTT. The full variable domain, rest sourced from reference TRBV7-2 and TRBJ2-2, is GAGVSQSPSNKVTEKGKDVELRCDPISGHTALYWYRQSLGQGLEFLIYFQGNSAPDKSGLPSDRFSAERTGGSVSTLTIQRTQQEDSAVYLCASSLAASSGELFFGEGSRLTVL.

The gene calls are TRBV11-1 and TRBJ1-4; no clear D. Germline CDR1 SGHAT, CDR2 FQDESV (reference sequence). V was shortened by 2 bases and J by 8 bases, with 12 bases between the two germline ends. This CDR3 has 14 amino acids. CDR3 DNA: TGTGCCAGCAGCTTATATGGCTATGGCGAAAAACTGTTTTTT. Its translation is CASSLYGYGEKLFF.

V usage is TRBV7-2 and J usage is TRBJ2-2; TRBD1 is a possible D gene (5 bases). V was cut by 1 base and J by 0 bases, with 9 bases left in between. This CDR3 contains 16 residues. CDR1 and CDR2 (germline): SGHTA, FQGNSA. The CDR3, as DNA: TGTGCCAGCAGCTTAGATGCAGGGACGAACACCGGGGAGCTGTTTTTT. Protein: CASSLDAGTNTGELFF.